This record covers a single TCR beta chain. Its target is unknown. The data are from a study of cytomegalovirus exposure and HLA in healthy donors. On the study more broadly: Findings of an earlier analysis included around 100 million unique TCR beta sequences from 190 million or so T cells. Overall study findings and caveats: The study flagged roughly 160 TCR beta chains as cytomegalovirus-associated.

Primers included in the PCR were 60 Vbeta and 13 Jbeta primers. Profiling relied on immunoSEQ multiplex PCR, and the TCRdb table lists in-frame clones only, not all of them. Here the sample spans about 37,000 clones, 74% being singletons. The V and J ends lost 8 bases and 1 base respectively, with 12 bases between them. CDR3 size: 15 residues. Germline V gives CDR1 SNHLY, CDR2 FYNNEI. The source of this sequence is a man aged 25 to 40 in good health and CMV-seronegative. The chain joins TRBV2 to TRBJ1-6, with a possible D match to TRBD1 (5 bases). Sequencing was performed on PBMCs. This CDR3 reads CASAFGGSYNSPLHF. CDR3 sequence (DNA): TGTGCCAGCGCCTTTGGGGGGTCCTATAATTCACCCCTCCACTTT.